The 14 T cell receptor beta chains given below trace back to one sample, sequenced in a study of Graves' ophthalmopathy and Graves' hyperthyroidism. Amplification targeted the TCR beta CDR3 regions, with RNA transcripts as the source material. HTBI-primed RT-PCR formed the first round, and a multiplex PCR formed the second. From the multiplex PCR reads, TCRdb called clonotypes with MiXCR, one entry per CDR3 protein. The table shows more than 300,000 distinct CDR3 sequences, with 15% occurring only once. The sequenced material came from peripheral blood. Every receptor here comes from a young woman with stable Graves' hyperthyroidism.

This clonotype has a count of ten or more. The CDR3, as DNA: TGTGCCAGCAGTTTAAAGGGGGTGGTCTCTGGAAACACCATATATTTT. Translated, it gives CASSLKGVVSGNTIYF. The chain carries TRBV12-3 or TRBV12-4 and TRBJ1-3, with D perhaps matching TRBD1 (6 bases). The CDR3 covers 16 residues. Trimming removed 2 bases from V and 0 bases from J, with 11 bases in between.

The sample holds a few counts of this clonotype. The V and J genes are TRBV7-9 and TRBJ1-1, with D perhaps TRBD1 (6 bases). Trimming removed 5 bases at V and 1 base at J, with 11 bases between. This CDR3 has 14 amino acids. Germline V CDR1 and CDR2: SEHNR, FQNEAQ (reference sequence). CDR3 bases: TGTGCCAGCAGCGGAGGGGGGCGGAACACTGAAGCTTTCTTT. The encoded protein is CASSGGGRNTEAFF.

This clonotype was seen ten or more times. V and J are TRBV11-3 and TRBJ1-1; TRBD1 aligns across 9 bases. Germline V CDR1 and CDR2: SGHNT, YENEEA. The CDR3 totals 18 residues. V gave up 5 bases and J gave up 1 base; unmatched junction bases: 14. The CDR3 reads CASSLRGTGSPPNTEAFF. The CDR3 DNA is TGTGCCAGCAGCCTCCGTGGGACAGGGTCACCCCCGAACACTGAAGCTTTCTTT. The variable domain in full, with the rest retrieved from reference TRBV11-3 and TRBJ1-1, is EAGVVQSPRYKIIEKKQPVAFWCNPISGHNTLYWYLQNLGQGPELLIRYENEEAVDDSQLPKDRFSAERLKGVDSTLKIQPAELGDSAVYLCASSLRGTGSPPNTEAFFGQGTRLTVV.

Comment on this clonotype: The conserved phenylalanine or tryptophan normally closing the CDR3 is absent here, so this likely arose from a read error. The chain couples TRBV9 to TRBJ1-2; maybe TRBD1 (6 bases). Per germline, CDR1 SGDLS and CDR2 YYNGEE. V was trimmed by 10 bases and J by 2 bases, leaving 15 bases between them. The CDR3 is made up of 13 amino acids. CDR3 DNA sequence: TGTGCCTCCTGGGGAGGACAGAACTATGGCTACACCGTG. Its translation: CASWGGQNYGYTV.

In this sample, this clonotype turned up many times. This chain connects TRBV29-1 to TRBJ2-7, with D possibly being TRBD1 or TRBD2 (5 bases each). CDR1 is SQVTM, CDR2 ANQGSEA, per germline. CDR3 length equals 14 residues. Deletions cut 4 bases from V and 6 bases from J, with 19 bases between. In DNA form, the CDR3 reads TGCAGCGTTGGGGGGATCCCGGGACGGGGCGAGCAGTACTTC. This encodes CSVGGIPGRGEQYF.

This clonotype was observed at least ten times. The chain recombines TRBV7-9 with TRBJ2-7; D may correspond to TRBD1 or TRBD2 (6 bases each). This CDR3 comprises 15 residues. Looked up from germline, CDR1 is SEHNR and CDR2 is FQNEAQ (reference sequence). The V gene lost 1 base and the J gene lost 5 bases, with 15 bases spanning the gap. The CDR3, as DNA: TGTGCCAGCAGCTTAGTTCTCGGGGGCATGGACGAGCAGTACTTC. It specifies CASSLVLGGMDEQYF.

The rearrangement joins TRBV12-3 or TRBV12-4 to TRBJ2-7; maybe TRBD2 (5 bases). The CDR3 runs to 14 residues. Trimming cost V 7 bases and J 2 bases, with 15 bases left between them. The CDR3 loop is CASNPESGTYEQYF. CDR3 coding DNA: TGTGCCAGCAACCCTGAGTCGGGGACCTACGAGCAGTACTTC.

The chain is built from TRBV20-1 and TRBJ1-1; D might be TRBD1 (5 bases). V was clipped by 1 base and J by 6 bases, with 9 bases between them. This CDR3 spans 12 amino acids. CDR1 is DFQATT and CDR2 is SNEGSKA in the germline V gene (reference sequence). The CDR3 DNA follows: TGCAGTGCTAGAGTGGGACGGTCTGAAGCTTTCTTT. This translates into CSARVGRSEAFF.

The chain has TRBV9 and TRBJ1-1, with D unclear. This CDR3 is 14 amino acids long. Trimming left V 1 base short and J 0 bases short, with 7 bases between. CDR1 and CDR2 from the germline V gene are SGDLS and YYNGEE. The CDR3 coding sequence is TGTGCCAGCAGCGTAAGCGGTATGAACACTGAAGCTTTCTTT. It specifies CASSVSGMNTEAFF.

This clonotype was seen more than once but under ten times. This chain joins TRBV3-1 and TRBJ2-7, with 7 bases fitting TRBD1. This CDR3 has 12 residues. The V gene's germline CDR1 is LGHDT and CDR2 YNNKEL (reference sequence). Trimming removed 0 bases from V and 13 bases from J; junction bases left unmatched: 6. CDR3 in amino acids: CASSQDLDRYYF. The CDR3, as DNA: TGTGCCAGCAGCCAAGACCTGGACAGGTATTACTTC.

This clonotype was seen a few times. The chain couples TRBV11-3 to TRBJ1-5; no clear D gene. Germline-derived CDR1 and CDR2 are SGHNT and YENEEA. The CDR3 consists of 15 residues. The V end lost 2 bases, the J end lost 3 bases, and 11 bases lay between the germline ends. In DNA, the CDR3 is TGTGCCAGCAGCTTAATGAGCAGCTTCAATCAGCCCCAGCATTTT. This gives the protein CASSLMSSFNQPQHF.

Many counts were recorded for this clonotype. This chain joins TRBV5-1 and TRBJ1-1, with D possibly TRBD1 on 5 matching bases. This CDR3 has 16 residues. V lost 0 bases, J lost 0 bases, and 12 bases lay in between. Germline lookup yields CDR1 SGHRS and CDR2 YFSETQ. The CDR3 nucleotides read TGCGCCAGCAGCTTGGCCGGGCCAGGGCTGAACACTGAAGCTTTCTTT. This translates into CASSLAGPGLNTEAFF.

The sample holds a few counts of this clonotype. The chain carries TRBV6-5 and TRBJ2-5; D perhaps matches TRBD1 (6 bases). The CDR3 runs to 15 residues. The germline CDR1 and CDR2 sequences are MNHEY and SVGAGI. V shed 4 bases and J shed 3 bases, with 15 bases lying between them. The CDR3 DNA reads TGTGCCAGCAGTTCGAACTGGGGGCGCGAAGAGACCCAGTACTTC. Residues: CASSSNWGREETQYF.

The chain carries TRBV7-2 and TRBJ1-1; D remains unclear. Germline V gene lookup returns CDR1 SGHTA and CDR2 FQGNSA. The CDR3 runs to 15 residues. The V end was cut by 7 bases, the J end by 4 bases, with 19 bases between. CDR3 nucleotides: TGTGCCAGCACCGTACCCATATCTACCGCCACTGAAGCTTTCTTT. It codes for CASTVPISTATEAFF.